This T cell receptor beta chain is drawn from a study of T cell repertoires in aging, cancer and after chemotherapy. Study background: Chronic lymphocytic leukemia patients on fludarabine- or bendamustine-based regimens gave paired samples before and after chemotherapy.

Amplification of TCR beta used genomic DNA extracted from peripheral blood. Details on this clonotype: Its cognate antigen is unknown.

This CDR3 has 15 residues. Trimming left V 6 bases short and J 8 bases short, with 19 bases between. CDR1 and CDR2 (germline): MDHEN, SYDVKM. Study-level findings and limits: Median generation probability rose over the chemotherapy interval in each cancer cohort, suggesting rebound thymic output. Lymphoid organ infiltration in hematological cancer patients may impair thymic emigration or peripheral T cell expansion.

TRB rearrangements spanning V, D and J were amplified using mixed TRB-A/B primers. One entry per CDR3 protein, called by TCRdb with MiXCR from the multiplex PCR reads. This repertoire shows roughly 8,600 distinct CDR3 sequences, 25% found once; its top ten account for around 3%. The sequence came from a human donor with a blood cancer. The source material was blood. This sequence joins TRBV28 and TRBJ1-4, with D perhaps matching TRBD1 (6 bases). The CDR3, as DNA: TGTGCCAGCAGCCCCCCCGGGGGCCAAAGGGAAAAACTGTTTTTT. Protein product: CASSPPGGQREKLFF.